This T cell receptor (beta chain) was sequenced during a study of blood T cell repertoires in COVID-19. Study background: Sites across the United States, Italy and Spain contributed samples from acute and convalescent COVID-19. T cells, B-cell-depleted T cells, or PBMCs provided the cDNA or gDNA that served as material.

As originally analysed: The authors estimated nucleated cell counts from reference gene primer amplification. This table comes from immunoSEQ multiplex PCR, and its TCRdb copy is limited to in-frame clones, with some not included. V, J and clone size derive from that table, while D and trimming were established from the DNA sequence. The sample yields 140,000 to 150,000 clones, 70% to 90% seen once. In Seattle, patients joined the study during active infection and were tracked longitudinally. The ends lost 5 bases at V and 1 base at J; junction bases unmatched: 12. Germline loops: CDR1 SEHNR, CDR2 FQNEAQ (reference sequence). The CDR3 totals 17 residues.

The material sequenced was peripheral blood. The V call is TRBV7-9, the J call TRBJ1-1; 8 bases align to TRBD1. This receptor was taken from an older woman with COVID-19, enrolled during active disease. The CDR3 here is CASSPSPGTGPNTEAFF. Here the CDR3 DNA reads TGTGCCAGCAGCCCGAGTCCCGGGACAGGACCGAACACTGAAGCTTTCTTT.